This TCR beta chain originates from a study of blood T cell repertoires in COVID-19. Trimming took 4 bases from V and 5 from J; bases not matched to a gene: 5. Germline-derived CDR1 and CDR2 are SGHNT and YYREEE (reference sequence). The CDR3 length is 14 residues. Assay used: immunoSEQ multiplex PCR; TCRdb lists only in-frame clones, some missing. The repertoire holds tens of thousands of clones, with 80% to 90% as singletons. The receptor's source is a woman aged 60-75 years with acute or convalescent COVID-19. The sequenced sample consisted of peripheral blood. The chain combines TRBV5-4 with TRBJ1-2; 10 bases are shared with TRBD1. The CDR3 DNA follows: TGTGCCAGCAGCACCAGACAGGGGGCTTATGGCTACACCTTC. Its protein is CASSTRQGAYGYTF. The entire variable domain, with the rest obtained from reference TRBV5-4 and TRBJ1-2, is as follows: ETGVTQSPTHLIKTRGQQVTLRCSSQSGHNTVSWYQQALGQGPQFIFQYYREEENGRGNFPPRFSGLQFPNYSSELNVNALELDDSALYLCASSTRQGAYGYTFGSGTRLTVV.